This T cell receptor (beta chain) emerged from a study of T cell responses to AZD1222 COVID-19 vaccine. Study-wide points: Two AZD1222 administrations were followed by greater Spike-specific TCR breadth and depth. It should be noted that donors were predominantly white British and more often female, and clonal diversity was possibly underestimated.

This clone was recorded only once. Its antigen is not known. The table came from immunoSEQ multiplex PCR; TCRdb's copy has only in-frame clones and leaves some out. The table lists about 130,000 clones, roughly 91% of them singletons. V lost 6 bases to trimming and J lost 6 bases, with 18 bases between them. The CDR3 sequence is 14 residues long. CDR1 and CDR2 from the germline V gene are LGHDT and YNNKEL (reference sequence). The receptor was derived from an adult who received the AZD1222 COVID-19 vaccine. V gene TRBV3-1 (or the pseudogene TRBV3-2) combines with J gene TRBJ2-7, with D perhaps TRBD1 (6 bases). Source: peripheral blood, taken 28 days after the second AZD1222 dose. CDR3 sequence (DNA): TGTGCCAGCAGTCTACAGGGAAGGGGTAGCGAGCAGTACTTC. Translated, it gives CASSLQGRGSEQYF.